A selection of T cell receptor beta chains follows, all from one sample in a study of cytomegalovirus exposure and HLA in healthy donors. TCRdb's table, derived via immunoSEQ multiplex PCR, lists solely in-frame clones and lacks some. The sample contains 150,000 to 200,000 clones, approximately 73% of which appear only once. Sample: PBMCs. These receptors came from a woman aged 25 to 39 in good health and CMV-seropositive. The CDR3 runs from the conserved cysteine through the conserved F or W. The D gene is left open where the match is weak. Part of the rows lack a size; the others show once, few, many or a class for expanded clones.

V gene	D gene	J gene	clone size	CDR3 DNA	CDR3 protein
TRBV5-1	-	TRBJ1-1	-	TGCGCCAGCAGCGCAGGGCTGTGGGCTTTCTTT	CASSAGLWAFF
TRBV28	TRBD2	TRBJ2-7	-	TGTGCCAGCAGTTCTTGGGTCGGCGGGGGGAGCAACGAGCAGTACTTC	CASSSWVGGGSNEQYF
TRBV19	-	TRBJ2-1	-	TGTGCCAGTAGTCAAGGGGGCTACAATGAGCAGTTCTTC	CASSQGGYNEQFF
TRBV18	-	TRBJ1-2	-	TGTGCCAGCTCACCATTCCGCGGAGGTGGCTACACCTTC	CASSPFRGGGYTF
TRBV5-1	TRBD1	TRBJ1-1	-	TGCGCCAGCAGCGAGGGACAGCCGAACACTGAAGCTTTCTTT	CASSEGQPNTEAFF
TRBV19	-	TRBJ1-5	few	TGTGCCAGTAGTACGGGGGGGATTCAGCCCCAGCATTTT	CASSTGGIQPQHF
TRBV5-1	TRBD1	TRBJ1-5	-	TGCGCCAGCAGCATCAGGGGGGAAGGGCCCCAGCATTTT	CASSIRGEGPQHF
TRBV19	-	TRBJ1-6	-	TGTGCCAGTAGTATGCGCGGGAATAATTCACCCCTCCACTTT	CASSMRGNNSPLHF
TRBV15	-	TRBJ1-5	few	TGTGCCACCAGCAGAGTGACAGGCGATAGCAATCAGCCCCAGCATTTT	CATSRVTGDSNQPQHF
TRBV4-2	-	TRBJ2-5	-	TGTGCCAGCAGCCAAGACTTTGGCGGGGAAAGGGAGACCCAGTACTTC	CASSQDFGGERETQYF
TRBV2	-	TRBJ2-1	-	TGTGCCAGCAGTGCTAGACAGGCGACCAATGAGCAGTTCTTC	CASSARQATNEQFF
TRBV19	-	TRBJ2-1	once	TGTGCCAGTACCCCGGCAGGGCGCTCCTACAATGAGCAGTTCTTC	CASTPAGRSYNEQFF
TRBV2	TRBD2	TRBJ2-2	few	TGTGCCAGCAGCAAAACTAGCGGGGGAGTGAACACCGGGGAGCTGTTTTTT	CASSKTSGGVNTGELFF
TRBV19	TRBD1	TRBJ1-4	-	TGTGCCAGTAGGACAGGGGGCGTCGGTGAAAAACTGTTTTTT	CASRTGGVGEKLFF
TRBV6-5	-	TRBJ2-7	-	TGTGCCAGCAGTTACTCGAAAGGGAGTCCCTACGAGCAGTACTTC	CASSYSKGSPYEQYF
TRBV7-6	-	TRBJ1-5	once	TGTGCCAGCGGGGGACAAAATCAGCCCCAGCATTTT	CASGGQNQPQHF
TRBV6-1	-	TRBJ2-7	-	TGTGCCAGCAGTCCCGGGAGTCACGAGCAGTACTTC	CASSPGSHEQYF
TRBV25-1	-	TRBJ2-6	-	TGTGCCAGCAGTCGGGGTACTGGGGCCAACGTCCTGACTTTC	CASSRGTGANVLTF
TRBV4-2	-	TRBJ1-4	-	TGTGCCAGCAGCCCAACCCGGAGGGAACATGAAAAACTGTTTTTT	CASSPTRREHEKLFF
TRBV5-1	TRBD2	TRBJ2-1	once	TGCGCCAGCAGCTCGACTAGCGGGGTGAACAATGAGCAGTTCTTC	CASSSTSGVNNEQFF
TRBV4-2	-	TRBJ2-7	-	TGTGCCAGCAGCCAAGTGAGCCAAAAATACGAGCAGTACTTC	CASSQVSQKYEQYF
TRBV10-3	TRBD2	TRBJ2-1	-	TGTGCCATCAGTGAGAGGACTAGCGGGGGGGCCGGGGAGCAGTTCTTC	CAISERTSGGAGEQFF
TRBV5-6	TRBD1	TRBJ2-5	-	TGTGCCAGCAGCTCCGACAGGGTGCGTAGGGAGACCCAGTACTTC	CASSSDRVRRETQYF
TRBV7-9	TRBD1	TRBJ1-6	-	TGTTCCAGCAGCTACGACAGGGGCCAGGATTCACCCCTCCACTTT	CSSSYDRGQDSPLHF
TRBV7-9	-	TRBJ2-5	-	TGTGCCAGCAACCCCCCGGATTCCGGGGGTGAGACCCAGTACTTC	CASNPPDSGGETQYF
TRBV9	TRBD2	TRBJ2-2	-	TGTGCCAGCAGCGTACAAGTAGGCGGGGGGGCAAACACCGGGGAGCTGTTTTTT	CASSVQVGGGANTGELFF
TRBV11-3	-	TRBJ1-6	-	TGTGCCAGCAGCTCCCGAGATTCACCCCTCCACTTT	CASSSRDSPLHF
TRBV5-8	-	TRBJ1-2	-	TGTGCCAGCCTTATCCGCTCCGGGGGGGCTAACTATGGCTACACCTTC	CASLIRSGGANYGYTF
TRBV10-3	-	TRBJ2-3	-	TGTGCCATCAGTGAGTCGCCCGGGGGTCGGGATACGCAGTATTTT	CAISESPGGRDTQYF
TRBV5-1	TRBD1	TRBJ2-7	-	TGCGCCAGCAGACAGGACAGGGTGGTCTACGAGCAGTACTTC	CASRQDRVVYEQYF
TRBV29-1	-	TRBJ1-2	once	TGCAGCGCTTTAGCTGTTACTGAGAGTCTCGATGGCTACACCTTC	CSALAVTESLDGYTF
TRBV19	-	TRBJ1-5	-	TGTGCCAGTAGTAGAGCCCTTCGTGGTCAGCCCCAGCATTTT	CASSRALRGQPQHF
TRBV15	TRBD1	TRBJ2-5	-	TGTGCCACCAGCACAAGACAGGGGTTACTACAAGAGACCCAGTACTTC	CATSTRQGLLQETQYF
TRBV6-6	-	TRBJ1-2	-	TGTGCCAGCAGTTCCGGGGATGCCGGCTACACCTTC	CASSSGDAGYTF
TRBV9	-	TRBJ2-3	-	TGTGCCAGCAGCGTAGGAGGGGGGGCCGTTTTGGGAGATACGCAGTATTTT	CASSVGGGAVLGDTQYF
TRBV4-1	TRBD2	TRBJ2-1	-	TGCGCCAGCAGCCAAGTTAGTCTAGCGGGGGGGCCACTTGAGCAGTTCTTC	CASSQVSLAGGPLEQFF
TRBV7-6	-	TRBJ2-5	-	TGTGCCAGCAGCCCCGGCGGGCCGGGACGGCACCGGGAGCAGTACTTC	CASSPGGPGRHREQYF
TRBV4-1	-	TRBJ2-7	-	TGCGCCAGCAGCCAACCGAAAGGCGGGGGCCAGTCCTACGAGCAGTACTTC	CASSQPKGGGQSYEQYF
TRBV5-1	-	TRBJ2-1	-	TGCGCCAGCAGCTTTTCGGGGATGACCTACAATGAGCAGTTCTTC	CASSFSGMTYNEQFF
TRBV2	-	TRBJ1-4	-	TGTGCCAGCAAACGGGAAAAACTGTTTTTT	CASKREKLFF
TRBV7-2	-	TRBJ1-3	-	TGTGCCAGCAGCTTTACAGCCGAGAGCTCTGGAAACACCATATATTTT	CASSFTAESSGNTIYF
TRBV4-1	-	TRBJ2-3	-	TGCGCCAGCAGCCAAGATTCCAGGGGGAGGAATACGCAGTATTTT	CASSQDSRGRNTQYF
TRBV5-1	-	TRBJ2-7	-	TGCGCCAGCAGCGTCTCAGACTCCTACGAGCAGTACTTC	CASSVSDSYEQYF
TRBV11-3	-	TRBJ2-3	once	TGTGCCAGCAGCTTTTCGGATACGCAGTATTTT	CASSFSDTQYF
TRBV10-2	TRBD1	TRBJ2-7	-	TGCGCCAGCAGTGTAAGGACAGGGGTCGAGCAGTACTTC	CASSVRTGVEQYF
TRBV6-5	TRBD1	TRBJ1-1	-	TGTGCCAGCAGGACCAGACAGGGAAACACTGAAGCTTTCTTT	CASRTRQGNTEAFF
TRBV11-2	TRBD2	TRBJ2-7	-	TGTGCCAGCAGCTTAGGAGCGGGGTACGCCTACGAGCAGTACTTC	CASSLGAGYAYEQYF